This TCR beta chain was profiled in a study of shared clonotypes between healthy human individuals. Study-level results: In contrast to clonotypes shared by all four donors, non-shared clonotypes had lower generation probabilities.

About this clone: Its target is not known.

Here immunoSEQ multiplex PCR was the method, and the copy in TCRdb shows in-frame clones only, minus some. Among a few million clones listed, around 90% were seen once. V gave up 8 bases and J gave up 7 bases; unmatched junction bases: 4. The CDR3 extends over 11 amino acids. Germline-derived CDR1 and CDR2 are MNHNS and SASEGT. The chain combines TRBV6-1 with TRBJ2-7; 8 bases fit TRBD2. The TCR sequence derives from a man younger than 35 in good health. Material: naive CD4+ T cells sorted from blood. Subset of the sample: CD45RA+ positively selected. The CDR3: CASARGGEQYF. The CDR3 DNA reads as TGTGCCAGCGCCCGGGGGGGTGAGCAGTACTTC.